One and the same sample provided the 25 T cell receptor beta chains below, sequenced in a study of graft-versus-host responses after intestinal transplantation. These receptors have no known antigen. Here immunoSEQ multiplex PCR was the method, and the copy in TCRdb shows in-frame clones only, minus some. The data contain about 130,000 clones, roughly 91% of them singletons. Sequences were derived from unstimulated CD4+ T cells sorted from spleen or lymph node cells, sampled before intestinal transplant. These receptors were taken from a human donor who received an intestinal transplant.

The chain carries TRBV5-1 and TRBJ2-1; TRBD2 is a possible D gene (7 bases). Trimming took off 3 bases at V and 6 bases at J, with 16 bases between the two ends. The CDR3 covers 15 residues. Germline CDR1 reads SGHRS; CDR2 reads YFSETQ. The CDR3 DNA sequence: TGCGCCAGCAGCTACGGGGGCGGGAGTTTCAATGAGCAGTTCTTC. Its protein product is CASSYGGGSFNEQFF.

This clone showed up just once. V and J are TRBV6-5 and TRBJ1-6, with D hard to call. CDR1 MNHEY and CDR2 SVGAGI come from the germline V gene. The V and J ends lost 4 bases and 7 bases respectively, with 5 bases between them. The CDR3 has 12 residues. The CDR3 DNA reads as TGTGCCAGCAGTTCCCTAAATTCACCCCTCCACTTT. This encodes CASSSLNSPLHF.

The chain combines TRBV5-1 with TRBJ2-2; D is unclear. Trimming took 0 bases from V and 2 from J, leaving 8 bases between them. Germline CDR1 is SGHRS and CDR2 is YFSETQ. The CDR3 runs to 15 residues. Here the CDR3 DNA reads TGCGCCAGCAGCTTGGTCCAGGCCAACACCGGGGAGCTGTTTTTT. Protein product: CASSLVQANTGELFF.

The chain joins TRBV14 to TRBJ1-3; no reliable D call. CDR1 SGHDN and CDR2 FVKESK come from the germline V gene. The CDR3 length is 14 residues. V lost 4 bases to trimming and J lost 0 bases, with 7 bases between them. CDR3 sequence reads: CASSPRVSGNTIYF. CDR3 coding DNA: TGTGCCAGCAGCCCTCGGGTCTCTGGAAACACCATATATTTT.

The chain carries TRBV19 and TRBJ2-5; D is undetermined. This CDR3 is built from 12 residues. Germline CDR1 LNHDA, CDR2 SQIVND (reference sequence). Between the trimmed V and J ends, which lost 5 bases and 3 bases, there was a span of 7 bases. Here the CDR3 DNA reads TGTGCCAGTAGTTCAGCGAAAGAGACCCAGTACTTC. Translated: CASSSAKETQYF.

The gene calls are TRBV6-5 and TRBJ2-7, with TRBD2 matching over 10 bases. J gave up 2 bases and V 3 bases, and 7 bases lay outside the gene matches. CDR3 length: 16 amino acids. CDR1 is MNHEY and CDR2 is SVGAGI in the germline V gene. The CDR3 reads CASSYILAGGTYEQYF. Written as DNA, the CDR3 is TGTGCCAGCAGTTATATTTTAGCGGGAGGCACCTACGAGCAGTACTTC.

The chain employs TRBV7-2 and TRBJ1-2, with TRBD1 identical over 9 bases. The V gene's germline CDR1 is SGHTA and CDR2 FQGNSA. The CDR3 totals 14 residues. The trim removed 1 base at V and 8 bases at J, leaving 5 bases unmatched. In DNA, the CDR3 is TGTGCCAGCAGCTTAGAAGGGACAGGGTCCGGCTACACCTTC. Its translation is CASSLEGTGSGYTF.

The genes are TRBV7-9 and TRBJ2-7, with no clear D. Germline CDR1 SEHNR, CDR2 FQNEAQ (reference sequence). The CDR3 is made up of 15 amino acids. Trimming cost V 5 bases and J 2 bases, with 16 bases left between them. In DNA form, the CDR3 reads TGTGCCAGCAGCGCACCCTTCAGCAAGCCCTACGAGCAGTACTTC. Amino acids: CASSAPFSKPYEQYF.

The chain is built from TRBV7-2 and TRBJ2-5, with D tentatively TRBD1 (8 bases). The last part of the DNA fits TRBJ2-7 better; the J call may be wrong. From germline, CDR1 is SGHTA and CDR2 FQGNSA. The CDR3 totals 16 residues. The CDR3 sequence is CASTQQGEGAPFEQYF. DNA for the CDR3: TGTGCCAGCACACAACAGGGGGAGGGAGCTCCCTTCGAGCAGTACTTC.

V is TRBV19 and J is TRBJ2-6, with D perhaps matching TRBD1 (6 bases). With 2 bases removed from V and 3 bases from J, the gap between germline ends came to 11 bases. This CDR3 has 16 amino acids. In germline, CDR1 is LNHDA, CDR2 SQIVND (reference sequence). CDR3 loop: CASSIPQGHGANVLTF. CDR3 DNA: TGTGCCAGTAGTATACCCCAGGGACATGGGGCCAACGTCCTGACTTTC.

The chain recombines TRBV28 with TRBJ2-7; 9 nucleotides agree with TRBD2. CDR3 size: 19 residues. CDR1 and CDR2 from the germline V gene are MDHEN and SYDVKM. Trimming cost V 3 bases and J 4 bases; bases outside gene matches: 19. The DNA for the CDR3 is TGTGCCAGCAGTTTCCCCCTGACCTTGATAGCGGGAGATCGGTACGAGCAGTACTTC. Translating it yields CASSFPLTLIAGDRYEQYF.

Notes on this clone: Other DNA sequences of this sample code for an identical CDR3. This chain connects TRBV11-1 to TRBJ2-5; D is undetermined. Germline V gives CDR1 SGHAT, CDR2 FQDESV (reference sequence). The CDR3 consists of 14 residues. V was clipped by 1 base and J by 1 base, with 7 bases between them. CDR3 region: CASSLGTVQETQYF. The CDR3 nucleotides are TGTGCCAGCAGCTTAGGAACCGTCCAAGAGACCCAGTACTTC. The variable domain in full, with the rest retrieved from reference TRBV11-1 and TRBJ2-5, is EAEVAQSPRYKITEKSQAVAFWCDPISGHATLYWYRQILGQGPELLVQFQDESVVDDSQLPKDRFSAERLKGVDSTLKIQPAELGDSAMYLCASSLGTVQETQYFGPGTRLLVL.

This clone was seen just once. The gene calls are TRBV27 and TRBJ2-5, with a tentative D call TRBD2 (5 bases). Germline assignment: CDR1 MNHEY and CDR2 SMNVEV (reference sequence). The CDR3 length is 14 residues. V lost 0 bases and J lost 7, with 12 bases in between. Written as DNA, the CDR3 is TGTGCCAGCAGTTTATCAACTAGTCCGGGGACCCAGTACTTC. Its protein is CASSLSTSPGTQYF.

The chain employs TRBV5-4 and TRBJ2-1; 7 bases are shared with TRBD1. J was trimmed by 0 bases and V by 6 bases; bases with no gene match: 6. Looked up from germline, CDR1 is SGHNT and CDR2 is YYREEE (reference sequence). The length of the CDR3 is 15 residues. CDR3 protein: CASTKGAGSYNEQFF. The CDR3 region has the DNA TGTGCCAGCACCAAGGGGGCCGGCTCCTACAATGAGCAGTTCTTC.

This clone was observed a single time. The gene calls are TRBV27 and TRBJ1-5; 7 nucleotides line up with TRBD1. CDR1 and CDR2 (germline): MNHEY, SMNVEV (reference sequence). Trimming took 2 bases from V and 4 from J; bases not matched to a gene: 5. The CDR3 consists of 15 residues. CDR3 DNA sequence: TGTGCCAGCAGTTTAGCGGCAGGGGGTAATCAGCCCCAGCATTTT. It encodes CASSLAAGGNQPQHF.

In the case of this clone: Other DNA sequences in the sample encode the same CDR3. V gene TRBV19 combines with J gene TRBJ2-1, with D uncertain. The germline V gene encodes CDR1 LNHDA and CDR2 SQIVND (reference sequence). CDR3 length: 14 residues. V lost 3 bases, J lost 0 bases, and 6 bases lay in between. The chain's CDR3 is CASSIGSSYNEQFF. The CDR3 DNA reads TGTGCCAGTAGTATTGGCAGCTCCTACAATGAGCAGTTCTTC.

This clone has just one count. This sample also contains other DNA sequences that code for the same CDR3. The chain links TRBV29-1 to TRBJ2-1; 12 bases fit TRBD2. J was trimmed by 0 bases and V by 5 bases; bases with no gene match: 5. The CDR3 spans 16 residues. CDR1 is SQVTM and CDR2 is ANQGSEA in the germline V gene. The CDR3 sequence: CSVTGLAGSSYNEQFF. CDR3 coding DNA: TGCAGCGTTACGGGACTAGCGGGTAGCTCCTACAATGAGCAGTTCTTC.

The chain employs TRBV28 and TRBJ1-2; TRBD1 might be the D (5 bases). There are 14 residues in the CDR3. Trimming took off 6 bases at V and 4 bases at J, with 15 bases between the two ends. Germline V lookup: CDR1 MDHEN, CDR2 SYDVKM. CDR3 residues: CASRGAGQGYGYTF. The CDR3 DNA follows: TGTGCCAGCAGGGGAGCGGGGCAAGGCTATGGCTACACCTTC.

As regards this clone: One junction end does not reproduce the germline sequence, and a read error may be involved. The sample holds other DNA sequences that translate to the same CDR3. The CDR3, as DNA: TGTGCCAGCAGCTTAGAAGGGGATAACACTGAAGCTTTCTTC. It encodes CASSLEGDNTEAFF. The rearrangement joins TRBV7-2 to TRBJ1-1; D is possibly TRBD1 (5 bases). The CDR3 spans 14 residues. Germline V gene lookup returns CDR1 SGHTA and CDR2 FQGNSA.

The chain carries TRBV19 and TRBJ2-1; maybe TRBD1 (5 bases). Between the trimmed V and J ends, which lost 7 bases and 7 bases, there was a span of 17 bases. The CDR3 is 14 amino acids. Germline values: CDR1 LNHDA, CDR2 SQIVND (reference sequence). The CDR3 reads CASTGPPRWNEQFF. The DNA of the CDR3 is TGTGCCAGTACAGGGCCCCCCCGATGGAATGAGCAGTTCTTC.

The chain uses TRBV5-8 and TRBJ1-5, with D unresolved. Germline CDR1 and CDR2: SGHTS and YDEGEE. This CDR3 region has 12 residues. The V end was cut by 1 base, the J end by 5 bases, with 4 bases between. CDR3 amino acids: CASSLLDQPQHF. DNA of the CDR3: TGTGCCAGCAGCTTGCTAGATCAGCCCCAGCATTTT.

The rearrangement links TRBV9 to TRBJ2-1; weak D call: TRBD2 (7 bases). Germline CDR1 reads SGDLS; CDR2 reads YYNGEE. The CDR3 sequence is 17 residues long. The V end lost 2 bases, the J end lost 0 bases, and 15 bases lay between the germline ends. CDR3 sequence reads: CASSVYDAGASYNEQFF. The CDR3 DNA sequence: TGTGCCAGCAGCGTGTATGATGCGGGGGCCTCCTACAATGAGCAGTTCTTC.

This chain connects TRBV5-1 to TRBJ2-5, with 8 bases aligning to TRBD2. Trimming cost V 4 bases and J 9 bases; bases outside gene matches: 29. This CDR3 contains 20 residues. Germline V gene data show CDR1 as SGHRS and CDR2 as YFSETQ. The CDR3, as DNA: TGCGCCAGCAGCCTCGGAAGAGACCCAGTACCCAGTACCTCGGGGGGGGCCCAGTACTTC. Amino acids: CASSLGRDPVPSTSGGAQYF.

The CDR3: CASSRGGGGNNEQFF. CDR3 nucleotides: TGTGCCAGCAGTCGTGGCGGCGGCGGGAATAATGAGCAGTTCTTC. The V call is TRBV7-3, the J call TRBJ2-1; a possible D gene is TRBD2 (6 bases). Germline values: CDR1 SGHTA, CDR2 FQGTGA. This CDR3 is 15 amino acids long. Deletions cut 6 bases from V and 7 bases from J, with 19 bases between. Combining the CDR3 with reference TRBV7-3 and TRBJ2-1 gives the whole variable domain GAGVSQTPSNKVTEKGKYVELRCDPISGHTALYWYRQSLGQGPEFLIYFQGTGAADDSGLPNDRFFAVRPEGSVSTLKIQRTERGDSAVYLCASSRGGGGNNEQFFGPGTRLTVL.

The genes are TRBV7-9 and TRBJ2-7; the D is unclear. V lost 3 bases to trimming and J lost 0 bases, with 9 bases between them. The germline CDR1 and CDR2 sequences are SEHNR and FQNEAQ (reference sequence). The CDR3 is 14 amino acids. The CDR3 spells CASSFSTFSYEQYF. The DNA for the CDR3 is TGTGCCAGCAGCTTCTCGACTTTCTCCTACGAGCAGTACTTC. Full variable domain (outside the CDR3, taken from reference TRBV7-9 and TRBJ2-7): DTGVSQNPRHKITKRGQNVTFRCDPISEHNRLYWYRQTLGQGPEFLTYFQNEAQLEKSRLLSDRFSAERPKGSFSTLEIQRTEQGDSAMYLCASSFSTFSYEQYFGPGTRLTVT.